Listed below are T cell receptor beta chains from one sample, sequenced in a study of blood T cell repertoires in COVID-19. Repertoires were generated with immunoSEQ multiplex PCR, while TCRdb's copy carries only in-frame clones and drops some. Seen here are under 250,000 clones, more than 75% observed once, and the top ten hold around a tenth. Source material: peripheral blood. Source of these receptors: a man over 45 with COVID-19, enrolled during active disease. The CDR3 runs from the conserved cysteine through the conserved F or W. D genes are given only for firm matches. Expanded clones get a size class; other rows say once, few or many, or leave the size out.

CASSLTPGTYNEQFF	TGTGCCAGCAGCTTAACCCCGGGAACCTACAATGAGCAGTTCTTC	TRBV7-3	TRBJ2-1	NA	15	NA
CASSIPQGSADTQYF	TGTGCCAGCAGTATACCACAGGGTAGCGCAGATACGCAGTATTTT	TRBV28	TRBJ2-3	NA	15	NA
CASSSWGQNAYNSPLHF	TGTGCCAGCAGTTCTTGGGGGCAGAACGCCTATAATTCACCCCTCCACTTT	TRBV27	TRBJ1-6	once	17	NA
CASSPTGGYTF	TGTGCCAGCTCACCAACCGGTGGCTACACCTTC	TRBV18	TRBJ1-2	once	11	NA
CASSPIPGGSYGYTF	TGTGCCAGCAGCCCGATACCCGGGGGATCCTATGGCTACACCTTC	TRBV9	TRBJ1-2	NA	15	NA
CASSRTIARLAQETQYF	TGTGCCAGTAGTCGCACGATTGCCCGACTAGCTCAAGAGACCCAGTACTTC	TRBV19	TRBJ2-5	NA	17	TRBD2
CASSLVPAGTNNEQFF	TGTGCCAGCAGCTTAGTCCCAGCGGGAACAAACAATGAGCAGTTCTTC	TRBV7-6	TRBJ2-1	NA	16	TRBD2
CASSYSPGNLYGYTF	TGTGCCAGCAGTTACTCACCAGGCAACCTCTATGGCTACACCTTC	TRBV6-2/TRBV6-3	TRBJ1-2	once	15	NA
CASSYDGTVRTKAKNIQYF	TGCGCCAGCAGTTATGATGGGACAGTGCGGACAAAAGCCAAAAACATTCAGTACTTC	TRBV5-1	TRBJ2-4	NA	19	TRBD1
CASSTDNKYGYTF	TGTGCCAGTAGCACTGACAACAAGTATGGCTACACCTTC	TRBV19	TRBJ1-2	NA	13	NA
CASSRTGTGVGANVLTF	TGTGCCAGCAGTCGTACCGGGACAGGGGTCGGGGCCAACGTCCTGACTTTC	TRBV6-6	TRBJ2-6	NA	17	TRBD1
CASSLEGWGRVETQYF	TGTGCCAGCAGCTTAGAGGGTTGGGGCAGGGTGGAGACCCAGTACTTC	TRBV13	TRBJ2-5	NA	16	NA
CASSLKNDRGGTQYF	TGTGCCAGCAGCCTAAAAAACGACAGGGGAGGGACCCAGTACTTC	TRBV11-2	TRBJ2-5	NA	15	TRBD1
CASSLGSRGVYEQYF	TGTGCCAGCAGCTTAGGTTCCCGCGGGGTCTACGAGCAGTACTTC	TRBV7-2	TRBJ2-7	NA	15	NA
CASTRTGGHNEQFF	TGTGCCAGCACCAGGACAGGGGGCCACAATGAGCAGTTCTTC	TRBV27	TRBJ2-1	NA	14	TRBD1
CASSLQAGSPTDTQYF	TGTGCCAGCAGCTTACAGGCAGGATCACCCACAGATACGCAGTATTTT	TRBV7-9	TRBJ2-3	NA	16	NA
CASSPGAGFNTGELFF	TGTGCCAGCAGCCCGGGAGCGGGCTTTAACACCGGGGAGCTGTTTTTT	TRBV7-9	TRBJ2-2	NA	16	NA
CASRDSYNEQFF	TGTGCCAGCAGGGACAGCTACAATGAGCAGTTCTTC	TRBV12-3/TRBV12-4	TRBJ2-1	NA	12	NA
CASSIDRVVQPQHF	TGTGCCAGCAGCATCGACAGGGTTGTTCAGCCCCAGCATTTT	TRBV5-5	TRBJ1-5	once	14	TRBD1
CASSFAGTGMKGEAFF	TGCGCCAGCAGCTTCGCCGGGACAGGGATGAAAGGCGAAGCTTTCTTT	TRBV5-1	TRBJ1-1	NA	16	TRBD1
CASSSGQGKLFF	TGTGCCAGCAGCTCCGGACAGGGCAAACTGTTTTTT	TRBV28	TRBJ1-4	NA	12	TRBD1
CASSRGDSSNSPLHF	TGTGCCAGCAGCCGAGGGGACAGTTCCAATTCACCCCTCCACTTT	TRBV6-4	TRBJ1-6	few	15	TRBD1
CASSYSLTGELFF	TGTGCCAGCAGTTACAGCTTGACCGGGGAGCTGTTTTTT	TRBV3-1/TRBV3-2	TRBJ2-2	NA	13	NA
CASSTRALTTTDTQYF	TGTGCCAGCAGCACCAGGGCTCTTACAACCACAGATACGCAGTATTTT	TRBV21-1	TRBJ2-3	NA	16	NA
CASSQGLLSYEQYF	TGTGCCAGCAGCCAGGGACTGCTCTCCTACGAGCAGTACTTC	TRBV3-1/TRBV3-2	TRBJ2-7	NA	14	NA
CASSPGHFGNQPQHF	TGTGCCAGTAGTCCCGGACATTTCGGCAATCAGCCCCAGCATTTT	TRBV19	TRBJ1-5	NA	15	NA
CASSLLGVDNSPLHF	TGTGCCAGCAGTTTATTAGGGGTGGATAATTCACCCCTCCACTTT	TRBV27	TRBJ1-6	NA	15	NA
CASSLSPVALGEQYF	TGTGCCAGCAGCTTGTCCCCCGTCGCCCTAGGCGAGCAGTACTTC	TRBV5-6	TRBJ2-7	NA	15	NA
CATSRGFTASVGNQPQHF	TGTGCCACCAGCAGAGGGTTCACAGCTTCTGTGGGTAATCAGCCCCAGCATTTT	TRBV15	TRBJ1-5	NA	18	NA
CASSLLSGVTYQETQYF	TGTGCCAGCAGTTTGTTGTCAGGGGTGACGTACCAAGAGACCCAGTACTTC	TRBV5-6	TRBJ2-5	NA	17	NA
CASSFSGPYNEQFF	TGTGCCAGCAGCTTTAGCGGGCCCTACAATGAGCAGTTCTTC	TRBV7-2	TRBJ2-1	NA	14	TRBD2
CATSDLKSDRLYF	TGTGCCACCAGTGATTTGAAATCTGACAGGCTCTACTTC	TRBV24-1	TRBJ2-7	NA	13	NA
CASSDLTGQGAMKAKNIQYF	TGTGCCAGCAGTGACTTGACGGGACAGGGGGCTATGAAAGCCAAAAACATTCAGTACTTC	TRBV6-4	TRBJ2-4	NA	20	TRBD1
CASSYSRGETQYF	TGTGCCAGCAGTTACTCGAGAGGGGAGACCCAGTACTTC	TRBV6-6	TRBJ2-5	once	13	NA
CSARGYGEQYF	TGCAGTGCTAGAGGTTACGGCGAGCAGTACTTC	TRBV20-1	TRBJ2-7	NA	11	NA
CASSLDSYGYTF	TGTGCCAGCAGCTTGGACAGCTATGGCTACACCTTC	TRBV5-5	TRBJ1-2	NA	12	NA
CASSYDRVNYGYTF	TGTGCCAGCAGTTACGACAGGGTGAACTATGGCTACACCTTC	TRBV6-6	TRBJ1-2	once	14	TRBD1
CASSTTGGDEQFF	TGTGCCAGCAGCACGACAGGGGGCGATGAGCAGTTCTTC	TRBV5-6	TRBJ2-1	NA	13	TRBD1
CASSNRGKPQHF	TGTGCCAGCAGCAACAGGGGAAAGCCCCAGCATTTT	TRBV6-5	TRBJ1-5	few	12	TRBD1
CASSHGVSWNTEAFF	TGTGCCAGCAGCCACGGGGTCAGCTGGAACACTGAAGCTTTCTTT	TRBV6-2/TRBV6-3	TRBJ1-1	NA	15	NA
CASSATSGSYEQFF	TGTGCCAGTAGTGCAACTAGCGGGAGCTATGAGCAGTTCTTC	TRBV19	TRBJ2-1	NA	14	TRBD2
CASSLLGTRRTEAFF	TGTGCCAGCAGCCTTCTCGGGACTCGCAGGACTGAAGCTTTCTTT	TRBV3-1/TRBV3-2	TRBJ1-1	NA	15	NA
CASSLGPRLADTQYF	TGCGCCAGCAGCTTGGGGCCCCGACTAGCGGATACGCAGTATTTT	TRBV5-1	TRBJ2-3	NA	15	TRBD2
CASRRTGGYEQYF	TGTGCCAGCAGACGGACAGGGGGCTACGAGCAGTACTTC	TRBV21-1	TRBJ2-7	NA	13	NA
CASSLSLSGEGDTQYF	TGTGCCAGCAGCTTATCCCTCTCGGGGGAAGGGGATACGCAGTATTTT	TRBV7-3	TRBJ2-3	NA	16	NA
CASSPFRGTGTDTQYF	TGTGCCAGCTCACCGTTCAGGGGGACGGGCACAGATACGCAGTATTTT	TRBV18	TRBJ2-3	NA	16	TRBD1
CASSYSIGAGYGYTF	TGTGCCAGCAGTTACTCGATTGGGGCCGGCTATGGCTACACCTTC	TRBV6-5	TRBJ1-2	NA	15	NA
CSASSGTAYNEQFF	TGCAGTGCTAGTTCGGGAACAGCCTACAATGAGCAGTTCTTC	TRBV20-1	TRBJ2-1	NA	14	NA
CSAILSGRAQETQYF	TGCAGCGCAATACTAAGCGGGAGGGCCCAAGAGACCCAGTACTTC	TRBV29-1	TRBJ2-5	NA	15	TRBD2
CASSTDREFYNEQFF	TGCGCCAGCAGCACAGACAGGGAGTTCTACAATGAGCAGTTCTTC	TRBV5-1	TRBJ2-1	NA	15	TRBD1
CASSYGQGVEEQYF	TGTGCCAGCAGTTACGGACAGGGGGTTGAAGAGCAGTACTTC	TRBV2	TRBJ2-7	NA	14	TRBD1
CASSGGGRASHEQFF	TGTGCCAGCAGCGGGGGCGGGAGGGCTTCCCATGAGCAGTTCTTC	TRBV3-1/TRBV3-2	TRBJ2-1	NA	15	TRBD2
CASSSGQGVMYGYTF	TGTGCCAGCAGCTCCGGACAGGGAGTCATGTATGGCTACACCTTC	TRBV5-4	TRBJ1-2	NA	15	TRBD1
CASSEALANTGELFF	TGTGCCAGCAGTGAAGCGCTAGCGAACACCGGGGAGCTGTTTTTT	TRBV2	TRBJ2-2	NA	15	NA